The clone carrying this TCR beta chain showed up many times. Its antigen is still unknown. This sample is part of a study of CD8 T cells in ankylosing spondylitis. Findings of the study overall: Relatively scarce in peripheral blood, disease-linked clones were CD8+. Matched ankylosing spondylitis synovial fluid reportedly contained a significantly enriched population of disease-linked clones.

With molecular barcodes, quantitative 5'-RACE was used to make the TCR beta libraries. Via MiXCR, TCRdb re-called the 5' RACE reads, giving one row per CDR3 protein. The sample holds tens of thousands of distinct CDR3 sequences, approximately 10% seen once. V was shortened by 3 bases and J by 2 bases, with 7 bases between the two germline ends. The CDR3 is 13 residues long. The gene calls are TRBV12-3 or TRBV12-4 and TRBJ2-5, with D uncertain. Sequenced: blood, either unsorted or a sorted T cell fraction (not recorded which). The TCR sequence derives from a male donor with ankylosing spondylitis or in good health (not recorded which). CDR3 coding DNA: TGTGCCAGCAGTTTTAAGATACAAGAGACCCAGTACTTC. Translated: CASSFKIQETQYF.